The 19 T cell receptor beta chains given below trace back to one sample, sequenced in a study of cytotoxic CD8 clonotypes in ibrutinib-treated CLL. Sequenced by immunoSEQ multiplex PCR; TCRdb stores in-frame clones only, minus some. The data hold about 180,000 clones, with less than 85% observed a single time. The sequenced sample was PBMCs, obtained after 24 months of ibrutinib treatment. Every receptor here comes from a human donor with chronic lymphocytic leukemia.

The CDR3 DNA sequence: TGTGCCAGCAGCCAAAGACTGTACACAGATACGCAGTATTTT. This encodes CASSQRLYTDTQYF. The chain is built from TRBV7-2 and TRBJ2-3; D gene ambiguous. This CDR3 comprises 14 residues. From germline, CDR1 is SGHTA and CDR2 FQGNSA. V was shortened by 5 bases and J by 2 bases, with 11 bases between the two germline ends.

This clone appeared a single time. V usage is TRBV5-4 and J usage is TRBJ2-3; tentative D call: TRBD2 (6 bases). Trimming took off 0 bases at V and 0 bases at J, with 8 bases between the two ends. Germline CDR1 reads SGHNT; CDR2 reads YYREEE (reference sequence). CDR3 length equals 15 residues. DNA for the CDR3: TGTGCCAGCAGCTTGGATAGCGGTAGCACAGATACGCAGTATTTT. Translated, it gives CASSLDSGSTDTQYF.

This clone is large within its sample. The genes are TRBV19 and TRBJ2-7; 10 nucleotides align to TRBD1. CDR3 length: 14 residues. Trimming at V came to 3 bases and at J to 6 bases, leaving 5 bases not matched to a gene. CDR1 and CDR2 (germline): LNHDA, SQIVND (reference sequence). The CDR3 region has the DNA TGTGCCAGTAGTATCGGACAGGGGGTTCGCGAGCAGTACTTC. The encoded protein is CASSIGQGVREQYF.

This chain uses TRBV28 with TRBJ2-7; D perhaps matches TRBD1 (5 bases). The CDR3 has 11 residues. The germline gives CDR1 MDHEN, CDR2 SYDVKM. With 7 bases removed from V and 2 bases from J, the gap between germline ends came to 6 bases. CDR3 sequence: CASKGAYEQYF. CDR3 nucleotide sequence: TGTGCCAGCAAAGGGGCCTACGAGCAGTACTTC.

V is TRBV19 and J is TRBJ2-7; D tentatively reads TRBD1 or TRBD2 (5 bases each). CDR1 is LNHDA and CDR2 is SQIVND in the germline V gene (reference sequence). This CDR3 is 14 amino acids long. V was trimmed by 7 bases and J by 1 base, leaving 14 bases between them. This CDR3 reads CASTPPGRSYEQYF. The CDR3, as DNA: TGTGCCAGTACCCCCCCGGGACGTTCCTACGAGCAGTACTTC.

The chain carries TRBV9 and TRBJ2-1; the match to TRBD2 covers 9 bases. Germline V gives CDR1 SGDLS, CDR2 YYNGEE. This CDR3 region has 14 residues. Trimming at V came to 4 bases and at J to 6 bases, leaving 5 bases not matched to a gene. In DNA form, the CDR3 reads TGTGCCAGCAGCTTAAGCGGGAGGCCCAATGAGCAGTTCTTC. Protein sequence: CASSLSGRPNEQFF.

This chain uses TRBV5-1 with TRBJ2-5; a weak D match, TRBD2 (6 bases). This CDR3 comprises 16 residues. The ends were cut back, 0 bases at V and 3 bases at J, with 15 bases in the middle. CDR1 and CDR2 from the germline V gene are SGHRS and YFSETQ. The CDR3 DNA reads TGCGCCAGCAGCTTGGTAGGGCGGGGAACAAAAGAGACCCAGTACTTC. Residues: CASSLVGRGTKETQYF.

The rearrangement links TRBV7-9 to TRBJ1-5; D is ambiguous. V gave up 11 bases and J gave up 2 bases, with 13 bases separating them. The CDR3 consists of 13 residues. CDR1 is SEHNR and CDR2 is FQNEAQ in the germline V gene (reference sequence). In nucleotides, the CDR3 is TGTGCCGGTGGCGGGTTGGGCAATCAGCCCCAGCATTTT. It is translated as CAGGGLGNQPQHF.

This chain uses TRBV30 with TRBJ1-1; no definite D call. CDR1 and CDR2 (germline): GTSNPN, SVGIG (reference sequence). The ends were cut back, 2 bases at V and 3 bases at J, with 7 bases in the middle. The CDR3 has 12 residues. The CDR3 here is CAWSFRYTEAFF. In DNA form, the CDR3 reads TGTGCCTGGAGTTTCAGGTACACTGAAGCTTTCTTT.

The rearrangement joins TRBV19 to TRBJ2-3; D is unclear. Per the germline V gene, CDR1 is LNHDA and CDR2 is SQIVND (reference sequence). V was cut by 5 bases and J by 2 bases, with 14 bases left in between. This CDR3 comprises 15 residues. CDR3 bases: TGTGCCAGTAGTCCTGGACGGACCTTCACAGATACGCAGTATTTT. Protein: CASSPGRTFTDTQYF. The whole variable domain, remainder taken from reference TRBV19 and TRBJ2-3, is DGGITQSPKYLFRKEGQNVTLSCEQNLNHDAMYWYRQDPGQGLRLIYYSQIVNDFQKGDIAEGYSVSREKKESFPLTVTSAQKNPTAFYLCASSPGRTFTDTQYFGPGTRLTVL.

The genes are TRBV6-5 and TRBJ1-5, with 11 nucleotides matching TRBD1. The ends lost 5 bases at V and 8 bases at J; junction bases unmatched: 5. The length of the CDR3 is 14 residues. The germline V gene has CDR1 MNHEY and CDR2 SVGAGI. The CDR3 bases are TGTGCCAGCAGTAAGGACAGGGGGCTCAAGCCCCAGCATTTT. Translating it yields CASSKDRGLKPQHF.

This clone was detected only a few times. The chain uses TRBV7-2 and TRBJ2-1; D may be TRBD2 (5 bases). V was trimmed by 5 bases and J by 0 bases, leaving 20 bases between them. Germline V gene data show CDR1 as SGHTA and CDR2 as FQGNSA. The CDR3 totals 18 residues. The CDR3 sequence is CASSPWARVSLSYNEQFF. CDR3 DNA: TGTGCCAGCAGCCCCTGGGCGCGGGTAAGCCTCTCCTACAATGAGCAGTTCTTC.

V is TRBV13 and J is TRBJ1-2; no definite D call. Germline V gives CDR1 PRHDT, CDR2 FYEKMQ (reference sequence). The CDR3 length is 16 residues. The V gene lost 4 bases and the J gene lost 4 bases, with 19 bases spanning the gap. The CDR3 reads CASSSSPLAPTYGYTF. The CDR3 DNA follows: TGTGCCAGCAGCTCATCCCCCCTGGCCCCCACCTATGGCTACACCTTC. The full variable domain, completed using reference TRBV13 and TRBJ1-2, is AAGVIQSPRHLIKEKRETATLKCYPIPRHDTVYWYQQGPGQDPQFLISFYEKMQSDKGSIPDRFSAQQFSDYHSELNMSSLELGDSALYFCASSSSPLAPTYGYTFGSGTRLTVV.

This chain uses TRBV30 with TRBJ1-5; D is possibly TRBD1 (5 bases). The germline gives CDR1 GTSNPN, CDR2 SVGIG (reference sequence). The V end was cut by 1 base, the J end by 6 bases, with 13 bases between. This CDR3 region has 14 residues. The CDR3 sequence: CAWSEPLGVQPQHF. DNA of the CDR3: TGTGCCTGGAGTGAACCGCTGGGGGTTCAGCCCCAGCATTTT.

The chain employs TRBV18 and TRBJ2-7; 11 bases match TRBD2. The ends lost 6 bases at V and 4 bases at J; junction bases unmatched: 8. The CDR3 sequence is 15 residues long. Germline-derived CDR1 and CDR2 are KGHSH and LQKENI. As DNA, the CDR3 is TGTGCCAGCTCGCGGGGACTAGCGGAACGTTACGAGCAGTACTTC. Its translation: CASSRGLAERYEQYF.

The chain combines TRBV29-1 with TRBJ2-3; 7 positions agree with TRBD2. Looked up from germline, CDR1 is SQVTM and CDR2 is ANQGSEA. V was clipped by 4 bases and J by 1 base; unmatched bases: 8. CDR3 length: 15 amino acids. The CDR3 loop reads CSVVWMAGGTDTQYF. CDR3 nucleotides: TGCAGCGTTGTGTGGATGGCGGGGGGCACAGATACGCAGTATTTT.

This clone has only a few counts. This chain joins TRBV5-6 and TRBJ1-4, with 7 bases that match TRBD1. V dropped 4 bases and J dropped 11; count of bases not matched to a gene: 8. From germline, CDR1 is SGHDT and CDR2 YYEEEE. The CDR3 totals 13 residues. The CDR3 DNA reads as TGTGCCAGCAGCCCGGGACAGCCAGGCAAACTGTTTTTT. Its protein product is CASSPGQPGKLFF.

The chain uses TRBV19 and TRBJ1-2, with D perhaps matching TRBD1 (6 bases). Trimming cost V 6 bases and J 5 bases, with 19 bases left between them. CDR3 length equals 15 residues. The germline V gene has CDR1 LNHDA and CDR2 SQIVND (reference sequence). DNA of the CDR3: TGTGCCAGTAGGACCCAGGGGACCTTAGAGTATGGCTACACCTTC. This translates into CASRTQGTLEYGYTF.

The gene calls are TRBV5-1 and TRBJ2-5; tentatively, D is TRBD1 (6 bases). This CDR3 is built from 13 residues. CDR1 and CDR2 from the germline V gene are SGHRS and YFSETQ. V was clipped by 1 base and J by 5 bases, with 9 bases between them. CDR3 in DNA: TGCGCCAGCAGCTTGTGGGGGCGGGAGACCCAGTACTTC. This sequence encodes CASSLWGRETQYF.